These 14 T cell receptor beta chains came from one sample sequenced in a study of response to subunit inactivated influenza vaccine. From the RT-PCR reads, TCRdb called clonotypes with MiXCR, one entry per CDR3 protein. The repertoire includes around 580,000 distinct CDR3 sequences, approximately 14% of them detected once, and more than 9.5% sits in the top ten. The material sequenced was PBMCs from blood, taken less than 13 days after vaccination. The receptors were gathered from a man aged 50 or older who received an inactivated influenza vaccine.

This clonotype was detected a few times. The chain uses TRBV20-1 and TRBJ2-2, with 10 bases fitting TRBD2. Germline V gives CDR1 DFQATT, CDR2 SNEGSKA (reference sequence). V gave up 4 bases and J gave up 6 bases; unmatched junction bases: 5. This CDR3 region has 14 residues. The CDR3 DNA is TGCAGTGCTAACAGCGGGGGGGCGGCCGGGGAGCTGTTTTTT. The encoded protein is CSANSGGAAGELFF.

This sequence joins TRBV28 and TRBJ2-1, with 10 bases fitting TRBD2. V gave up 6 bases and J gave up 1 base; unmatched junction bases: 0. CDR3 length equals 14 residues. CDR1 is MDHEN and CDR2 is SYDVKM in the germline V gene. The CDR3: CASRGLASYNEQFF. For the CDR3, the DNA is TGTGCCAGCAGGGGACTAGCGTCCTACAATGAGCAGTTCTTC.

Comment on this clonotype: Without the conserved terminal phenylalanine or tryptophan, this CDR3 likely stems from a read error. V usage is TRBV4-1 and J usage is TRBJ1-3, with TRBD1 matching over 7 bases. The ends lost 4 bases at V and 0 bases at J; junction bases unmatched: 3. The CDR3 loop spans 15 amino acids. Germline V gene sequence: CDR1 MGHRA, CDR2 YSYEKL. CDR3 in DNA: TGCGCCAGCAGCCGGGACAGAAACTCTGGAAACACCATATATCTT. Its translation is CASSRDRNSGNTIYL.

This clonotype was seen a few times. This chain joins TRBV3-1 and TRBJ2-7; D is uncertain. V gave up 2 bases and J gave up 7 bases, with 9 bases separating them. The germline gives CDR1 LGHDT, CDR2 YNNKEL (reference sequence). CDR3 size: 12 residues. The CDR3: CASSQPTREQYF. The CDR3 bases are TGTGCCAGCAGCCAACCCACGCGGGAGCAGTACTTC.

This clonotype has a handful of counts. The V and J genes are TRBV6-2 or TRBV6-3 and TRBJ1-5; D uncertain. Germline V gene data show CDR1 as MNHEY and CDR2 as SVGEGT. This CDR3 spans 13 amino acids. Trimming stripped 5 bases from V and 10 bases from J, with 15 bases between. The CDR3 DNA reads as TGTGCCAGCAGTCTCGTCAGGACGGGCCCCCAGCATTTT. It codes for CASSLVRTGPQHF.

This clonotype showed up just a few times. The J gene is TRBJ1-2, the V gene TRBV20-1; no clear D gene. The CDR3 is 13 amino acids. Germline CDR1 DFQATT, CDR2 SNEGSKA (reference sequence). CDR3 loop: CSPTWTASYGYTF. The DNA of the CDR3 is TGCAGCCCGACTTGGACCGCTTCCTATGGCTACACCTTC.

The table lists this clonotype with many counts. The rearrangement links TRBV15 to TRBJ1-6, with D unresolved. There are 18 residues in the CDR3. Trimming took off 1 base at V and 0 bases at J, with 13 bases between the two ends. Germline V gene sequence: CDR1 LNHNV, CDR2 YYDKDF (reference sequence). The CDR3 protein is CATSRVNPGISYNSPLHF. The CDR3 DNA is TGTGCCACCAGCAGAGTTAATCCGGGGATCTCCTATAATTCACCCCTCCACTTT. Drawing the rest from reference TRBV15 and TRBJ1-6, the complete variable domain is DAMVIQNPRYQVTQFGKPVTLSCSQTLNHNVMYWYQQKSSQAPKLLFHYYDKDFNNEADTPDNFQSRRPNTSFCFLDIRSPGLGDTAMYLCATSRVNPGISYNSPLHFGNGTRLTVT.

This clonotype was picked up a small number of times. The genes are TRBV7-2 and TRBJ1-6, with 10 bases fitting TRBD1. The CDR3 is 17 residues long. Germline CDR1 SGHTA, CDR2 FQGNSA. The J segment lost 10 bases and the V segment lost 0 bases, leaving 9 bases of the junction unmatched. In DNA, the CDR3 is TGTGCCAGCAGCTTAGCTGAGTTGACAGGGGGCGGATCACCCCTCCACTTT. This encodes CASSLAELTGGGSPLHF.

The rearrangement links TRBV24-1 to TRBJ2-1; perhaps TRBD1 as D (5 bases). Germline V CDR1 and CDR2: KGHDR, SFDVKD. V lost 9 bases to trimming and J lost 8 bases, with 16 bases between them. The CDR3 sequence is 13 residues long. The chain's CDR3 is CATQGRWGDEQFF. In DNA form, the CDR3 reads TGTGCCACCCAGGGCCGATGGGGCGATGAGCAGTTCTTC.

This chain connects TRBV5-5 to TRBJ1-2; D may be TRBD1 (6 bases). Germline-derived CDR1 and CDR2 are SGHKS and YYEKEE (reference sequence). V was clipped by 4 bases and J by 2 bases, with 21 bases between them. CDR3 length: 17 residues. The CDR3 here is CASSNSQQGTANYGYTF. CDR3 nucleotide sequence: TGTGCCAGCAGCAATAGCCAACAGGGAACGGCAAACTATGGCTACACCTTC.

The chain links TRBV7-3 to TRBJ2-1; D is unresolved. The germline gives CDR1 SGHTA, CDR2 FQGTGA. The CDR3 is 14 amino acids. V gave up 2 bases and J gave up 10 bases, with 15 bases separating them. The CDR3 spells CASSLSGALGEQFF. The CDR3 coding sequence is TGTGCCAGCAGCTTATCCGGTGCATTGGGGGAGCAGTTCTTC.

There are many counts of this clonotype. The J gene is TRBJ2-2, the V gene TRBV11-2; D unresolved. The V end lost 2 bases, the J end lost 5 bases, and 6 bases lay between the germline ends. This CDR3 region has 13 residues. Germline CDR1 and CDR2: SGHAT and FQNNGV. The CDR3 here is CASSLKRTGELFF. In DNA, the CDR3 is TGTGCCAGCAGCTTAAAGAGGACCGGGGAGCTGTTTTTT.

In its sample, this clonotype was seen a few times. CDR3 sequence: CASTVGDREQGEQYF. The CDR3 DNA reads as TGCGCCAGCACCGTGGGGGACAGGGAACAAGGCGAGCAGTACTTC. The V gene is TRBV5-1, the J gene TRBJ2-7, with 9 bases that match TRBD1. This CDR3 region has 15 residues. V was clipped by 6 bases and J by 6 bases; unmatched bases: 13. Germline V CDR1 and CDR2: SGHRS, YFSETQ.

The chain couples TRBV7-3 to TRBJ2-1; 11 bases agree with TRBD2. The germline gives CDR1 SGHTA, CDR2 FQGTGA. This CDR3 comprises 16 residues. Trimming removed 4 bases from V and 4 bases from J; junction bases left unmatched: 6. The CDR3 DNA follows: TGTGCCAGCAGCTCCGGGACTAGCGGAACGTACAATGAGCAGTTCTTC. It translates to CASSSGTSGTYNEQFF.